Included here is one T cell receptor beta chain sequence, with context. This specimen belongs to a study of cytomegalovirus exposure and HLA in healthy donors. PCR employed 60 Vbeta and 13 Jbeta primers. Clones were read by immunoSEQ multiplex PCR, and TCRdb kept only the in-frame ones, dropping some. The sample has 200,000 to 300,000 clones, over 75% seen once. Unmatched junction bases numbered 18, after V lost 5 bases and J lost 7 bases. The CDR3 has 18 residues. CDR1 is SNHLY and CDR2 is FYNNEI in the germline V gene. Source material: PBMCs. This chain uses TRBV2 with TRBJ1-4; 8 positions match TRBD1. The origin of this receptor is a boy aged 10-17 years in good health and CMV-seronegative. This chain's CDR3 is CASSISGTGRRAFEKLFF. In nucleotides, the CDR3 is TGTGCCAGCAGTATTTCCGGGACAGGTCGCAGGGCCTTTGAAAAACTGTTTTTT. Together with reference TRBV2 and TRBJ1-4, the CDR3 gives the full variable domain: EPEVTQTPSHQVTQMGQEVILRCVPISNHLYFYWYRQILGQKVEFLVSFYNNEISEKSEIFDDQFSVERPDGSNFTLKIRSTKLEDSAMYFCASSISGTGRRAFEKLFFGSGTQLSVL.